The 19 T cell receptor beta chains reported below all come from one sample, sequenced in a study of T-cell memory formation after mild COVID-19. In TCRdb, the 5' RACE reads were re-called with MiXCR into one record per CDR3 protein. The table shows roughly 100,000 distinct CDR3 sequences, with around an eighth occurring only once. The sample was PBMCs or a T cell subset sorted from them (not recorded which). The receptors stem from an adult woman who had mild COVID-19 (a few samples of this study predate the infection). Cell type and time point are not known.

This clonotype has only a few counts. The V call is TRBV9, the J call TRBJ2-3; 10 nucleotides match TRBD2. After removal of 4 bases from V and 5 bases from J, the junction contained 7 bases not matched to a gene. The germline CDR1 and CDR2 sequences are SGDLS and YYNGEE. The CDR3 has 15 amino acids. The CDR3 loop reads CASSSSGRAGDTQYF. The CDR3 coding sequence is TGTGCCAGCAGCTCCAGCGGGAGGGCCGGAGATACGCAGTATTTT.

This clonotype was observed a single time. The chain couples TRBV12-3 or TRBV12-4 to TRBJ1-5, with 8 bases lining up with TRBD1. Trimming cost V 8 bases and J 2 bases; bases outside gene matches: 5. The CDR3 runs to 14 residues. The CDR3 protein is CASGQGPGNQPQHF. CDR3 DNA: TGTGCCAGCGGACAGGGTCCAGGCAATCAGCCCCAGCATTTT.

The chain's CDR3 is CSVVEGNYGYTF. CDR3 sequence (DNA): TGCAGCGTTGTTGAGGGGAACTATGGCTACACCTTC. The chain combines TRBV29-1 with TRBJ1-2; tentative D call: TRBD1 (5 bases). There are 12 residues in the CDR3. Trimming took 4 bases from V and 2 from J, leaving 8 bases between them. Germline V gene sequence: CDR1 SQVTM, CDR2 ANQGSEA.

Here the CDR3 DNA reads TGCAGCGTTGAGGAGCACGGGCAGAACATTCAGTACTTC. As protein: CSVEEHGQNIQYF. The chain employs TRBV29-1 and TRBJ2-4, with D unclear. Trimming removed 3 bases from V and 7 bases from J, with 13 bases in between. This CDR3 contains 13 residues. Germline V gene lookup returns CDR1 SQVTM and CDR2 ANQGSEA.

As DNA, the CDR3 is TGTGCCAGCAGTGTGATAAGGAATTCAGACAATGAGCAGTTCTTC. Translated: CASSVIRNSDNEQFF. The gene calls are TRBV6-1 and TRBJ2-1, with D hard to call. V was shortened by 4 bases and J by 5 bases, with 15 bases between the two germline ends. Germline V gene data show CDR1 as MNHNS and CDR2 as SASEGT. The CDR3 contains 15 residues.

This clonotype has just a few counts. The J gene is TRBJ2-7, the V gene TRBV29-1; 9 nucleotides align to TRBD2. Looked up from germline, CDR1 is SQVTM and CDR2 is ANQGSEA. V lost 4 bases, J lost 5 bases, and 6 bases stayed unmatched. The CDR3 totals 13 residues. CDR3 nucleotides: TGCAGCGTTGCCTGGGGACTAGCTAACGAGCAGTACTTC. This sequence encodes CSVAWGLANEQYF.

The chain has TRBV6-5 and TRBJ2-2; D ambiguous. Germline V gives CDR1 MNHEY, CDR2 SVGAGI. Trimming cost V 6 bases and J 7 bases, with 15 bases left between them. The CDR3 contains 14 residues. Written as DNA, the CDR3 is TGTGCCAGCAGCCCCCGACGGGCCGGCGGGGAGCTGTTTTTT. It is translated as CASSPRRAGGELFF.

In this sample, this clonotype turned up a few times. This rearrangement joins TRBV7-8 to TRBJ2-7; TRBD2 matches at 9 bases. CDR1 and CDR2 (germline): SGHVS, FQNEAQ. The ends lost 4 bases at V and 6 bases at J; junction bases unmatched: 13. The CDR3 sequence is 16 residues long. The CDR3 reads CASSSPSAGGDREQYF. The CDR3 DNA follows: TGTGCCAGCAGCTCCCCCAGTGCGGGAGGGGATCGCGAGCAGTACTTC.

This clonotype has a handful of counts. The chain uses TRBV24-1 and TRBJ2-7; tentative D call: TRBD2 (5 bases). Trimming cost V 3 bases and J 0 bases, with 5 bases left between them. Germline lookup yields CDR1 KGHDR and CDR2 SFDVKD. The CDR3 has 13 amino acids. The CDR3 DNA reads TGTGCCACCAGTGATACTAGCTCCTACGAGCAGTACTTC. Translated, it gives CATSDTSSYEQYF.

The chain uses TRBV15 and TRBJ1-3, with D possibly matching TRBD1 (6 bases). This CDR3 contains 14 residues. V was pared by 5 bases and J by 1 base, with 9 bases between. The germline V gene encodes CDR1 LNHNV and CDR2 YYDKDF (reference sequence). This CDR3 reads CATSQQGSGNTIYF. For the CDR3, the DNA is TGTGCCACCAGCCAACAGGGATCTGGAAACACCATATATTTT.

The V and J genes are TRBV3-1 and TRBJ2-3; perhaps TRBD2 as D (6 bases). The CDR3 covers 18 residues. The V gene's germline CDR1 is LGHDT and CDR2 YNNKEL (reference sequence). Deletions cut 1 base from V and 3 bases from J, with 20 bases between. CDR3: CASSQGSILAGNTDTQYF. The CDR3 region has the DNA TGTGCCAGCAGCCAAGGAAGCATTCTGGCGGGGAATACAGATACGCAGTATTTT.

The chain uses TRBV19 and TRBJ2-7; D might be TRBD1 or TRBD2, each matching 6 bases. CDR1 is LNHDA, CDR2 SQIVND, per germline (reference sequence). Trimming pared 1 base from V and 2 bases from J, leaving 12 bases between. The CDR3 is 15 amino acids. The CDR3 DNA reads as TGTGCCAGTAGTATAGCCGCAGGGGAGGCCTACGAGCAGTACTTC. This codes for CASSIAAGEAYEQYF.

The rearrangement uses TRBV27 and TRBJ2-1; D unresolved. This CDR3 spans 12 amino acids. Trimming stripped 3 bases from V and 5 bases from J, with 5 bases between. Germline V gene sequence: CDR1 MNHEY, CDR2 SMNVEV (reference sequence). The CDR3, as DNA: TGTGCCAGCAGTTTTCGGAACAATGAGCAGTTCTTC. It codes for CASSFRNNEQFF.

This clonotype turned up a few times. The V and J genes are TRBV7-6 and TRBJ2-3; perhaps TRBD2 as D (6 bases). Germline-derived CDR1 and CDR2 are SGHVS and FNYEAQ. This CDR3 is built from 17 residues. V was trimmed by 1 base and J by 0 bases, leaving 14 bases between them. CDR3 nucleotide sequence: TGTGCCAGCAGCTTAGACCCTCCCGGGACTAGCACAGATACGCAGTATTTT. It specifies CASSLDPPGTSTDTQYF.

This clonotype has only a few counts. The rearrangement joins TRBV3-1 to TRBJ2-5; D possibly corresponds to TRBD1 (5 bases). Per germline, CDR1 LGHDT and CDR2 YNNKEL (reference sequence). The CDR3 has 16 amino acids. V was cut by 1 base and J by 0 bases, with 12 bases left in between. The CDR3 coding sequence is TGTGCCAGCAGCCAAGTTGCGACAGAGTACCAAGAGACCCAGTACTTC. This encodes CASSQVATEYQETQYF.

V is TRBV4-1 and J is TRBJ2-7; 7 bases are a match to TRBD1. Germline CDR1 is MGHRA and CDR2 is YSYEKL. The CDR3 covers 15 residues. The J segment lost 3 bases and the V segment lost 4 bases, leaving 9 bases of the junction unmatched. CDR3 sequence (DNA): TGCGCCAGCAGCCCATTTGTCCGGGACAGCTACGAGCAGTACTTC. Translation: CASSPFVRDSYEQYF.

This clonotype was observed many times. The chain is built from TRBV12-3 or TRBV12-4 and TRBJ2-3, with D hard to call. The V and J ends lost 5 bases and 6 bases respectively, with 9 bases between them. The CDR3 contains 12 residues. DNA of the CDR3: TGTGCCAGCAGTCTTGGGGTGGATACGCAGTATTTT. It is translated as CASSLGVDTQYF.

CDR3 DNA sequence: TGTGCCAGCAGCCCGACTGAGGGAGTAACAGATACGCAGTATTTT. Translation gives CASSPTEGVTDTQYF. The V call is TRBV7-3, the J call TRBJ2-3; perhaps TRBD2 as D (5 bases). Trimming took off 5 bases at V and 3 bases at J, with 15 bases between the two ends. Germline loops: CDR1 SGHTA, CDR2 FQGTGA. The CDR3 covers 15 residues.

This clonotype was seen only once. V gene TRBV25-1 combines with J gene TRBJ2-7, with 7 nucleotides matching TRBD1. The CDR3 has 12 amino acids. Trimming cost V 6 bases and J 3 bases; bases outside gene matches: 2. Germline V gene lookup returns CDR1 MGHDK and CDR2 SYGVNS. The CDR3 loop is CASRTGFYEQYF. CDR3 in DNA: TGTGCCAGCAGGACAGGGTTCTACGAGCAGTACTTC.